The source of this T cell receptor (beta chain) is a study of vaccination and CD4 T cells after COVID-19. Time point defined: late sampling 161 to 241 days after vaccination in three convalescent patients. Treatment reported: roughly 11-day PBMC culture with coronavirus spike peptide pools or control peptides (ViraFEST assay). Researchers grew the cells for 9 to 11 days and then pulled out CD4+ T cells by negative selection. With the Oncomine TCR Beta short-read assay, DNA from cultured CD4+ T cells was sequenced. The template was genomic DNA from cultured CD4+ T cells. TCRdb analysed the PCR reads with MiXCR anew, one entry per CDR3 protein. The data contain 20,000 to 25,000 distinct CDR3 sequences, around 46% of them seen just once; the ten biggest clones take up 4% to 5%. Note on this clonotype: Its antigen is undetermined.

Broader study findings: Median SARS-CoV-2-reactive clonotype numbers went from approximately 23 to 38; this increase was not significant.

This CDR3 contains 15 residues. Trimming left V 0 bases short and J 0 bases short, with 9 bases between. CDR1 SGHTA and CDR2 FQGTGA come from the germline V gene. Sequencing was performed on CD4+ T cells from blood, cultured in vitro, taken about 7 months after SARS-CoV-2 vaccination. This TCR was sampled from a human donor who had recovered from COVID-19. The J gene is TRBJ2-7, the V gene TRBV7-3; D is undetermined. As DNA, the CDR3 is TGTGCCAGCAGCTTAACGGCTGGGGTCTCCTACGAGCAGTACTTC. This gives the protein CASSLTAGVSYEQYF.